The next 29 T cell receptor beta chains were all read from a single sample in a study of blood T cell repertoires in COVID-19. Sequenced by immunoSEQ multiplex PCR; TCRdb stores in-frame clones only, minus some. Of about 140,000 clones in the sample, 80% to 90% are singletons; the top ten hold more than 1.5%. Material for sequencing was peripheral blood. The receptor source for this set is a woman aged 60-75 years with acute or convalescent COVID-19.

The chain has TRBV19 and TRBJ1-5, with no clear D. Germline-derived CDR1 and CDR2 are LNHDA and SQIVND (reference sequence). This CDR3 comprises 14 residues. V was shortened by 0 bases and J by 2 bases, with 5 bases between the two germline ends. CDR3 DNA: TGTGCCAGTAGTATAGACGGAGGCAATCAGCCCCAGCATTTT. It encodes CASSIDGGNQPQHF.

The rearrangement uses TRBV9 and TRBJ1-3, with 9 nucleotides matching TRBD1. The V and J ends lost 4 bases and 2 bases, in that order; junction bases with no gene match: 16. From germline, CDR1 is SGDLS and CDR2 YYNGEE. The CDR3 is 19 amino acids. The CDR3 bases are TGTGCCAGCAGCCCAAACACCGGATCTACAGGGGGCCCTGGAAACACCATATATTTT. This sequence encodes CASSPNTGSTGGPGNTIYF.

The chain employs TRBV5-8 and TRBJ1-2; 7 nucleotides line up with TRBD1. V gave up 0 bases and J gave up 7 bases; unmatched junction bases: 6. The germline CDR1 and CDR2 sequences are SGHTS and YDEGEE. There are 14 residues in the CDR3. The CDR3 coding sequence is TGTGCCAGCAGCTTGGCCGGCAGGGGGTTTGGCTACACCTTC. Translated: CASSLAGRGFGYTF. Full variable domain (missing parts from reference TRBV5-8 and TRBJ1-2): EAGVTQSPTHLIKTRGQQATLRCSPISGHTSVYWYQQALGLGLQFLLWYDEGEERNRGNFPPRFSGRQFPNYSSELNVNALELEDSALYLCASSLAGRGFGYTFGSGTRLTVV.

V usage is TRBV18 and J usage is TRBJ2-3, with 10 bases lining up with TRBD1. The CDR3 has 15 residues. V dropped 0 bases and J dropped 4; count of bases not matched to a gene: 1. Germline CDR1 and CDR2: KGHSH and LQKENI. The CDR3 region is CASSPPGQGADTQYF. Written as DNA, the CDR3 is TGTGCCAGCTCACCACCAGGACAGGGGGCAGATACGCAGTATTTT.

The chain recombines TRBV3-1 (or the pseudogene TRBV3-2) with TRBJ1-5, with a possible D match to TRBD1 (5 bases). This CDR3 region has 19 residues. The V and J ends lost 1 base and 0 bases respectively, with 19 bases between them. The V gene's germline CDR1 is LGHDT and CDR2 YNNKEL (reference sequence). This chain's CDR3 is CASSQGPGGSPDSNQPQHF. The CDR3 DNA follows: TGTGCCAGCAGCCAAGGGCCCGGGGGGAGCCCCGATAGCAATCAGCCCCAGCATTTT.

This rearrangement joins TRBV3-1 (or the pseudogene TRBV3-2) to TRBJ2-6; TRBD1 matches at 10 bases. There are 16 residues in the CDR3. V lost 4 bases and J lost 3; bases outside the gene matches: 3. CDR1 is LGHDT and CDR2 is YNNKEL in the germline V gene (reference sequence). This chain's CDR3 is CASSRQGAGGANVLTF. The DNA of the CDR3 is TGTGCCAGCAGCCGACAGGGGGCGGGTGGGGCCAACGTCCTGACTTTC.

The chain carries TRBV24-1 and TRBJ2-2, with D maybe TRBD1 (5 bases). Trimming shortened V by 1 base and J by 3 bases, and 14 bases separated the two germline ends. Germline loops: CDR1 KGHDR, CDR2 SFDVKD. The CDR3 consists of 17 residues. The CDR3 here is CATSDFRQGIHTGELFF. The CDR3 coding sequence is TGTGCCACCAGTGATTTTCGGCAGGGAATCCACACCGGGGAGCTGTTTTTT.

The chain combines TRBV3-1 (or the pseudogene TRBV3-2) with TRBJ2-7; D not resolved. Per germline, CDR1 LGHDT and CDR2 YNNKEL (reference sequence). Trimming pared 3 bases from V and 0 bases from J, leaving 9 bases between. The CDR3 consists of 14 residues. The CDR3 DNA reads TGTGCCAGCAGCCAGGTCCGGAGCTCCTACGAGCAGTACTTC. This encodes CASSQVRSSYEQYF.

This chain connects TRBV6-5 to TRBJ1-5, with TRBD1 matching 7 bases. Germline V gene sequence: CDR1 MNHEY, CDR2 SVGAGI. Trimming at V came to 2 bases and at J to 4 bases, leaving 5 bases not matched to a gene. This CDR3 is built from 15 residues. This CDR3 is CASSYPGTVNQPQHF. As DNA, the CDR3 is TGTGCCAGCAGTTACCCCGGGACAGTGAATCAGCCCCAGCATTTT.

This chain connects TRBV6-2 or TRBV6-3 to TRBJ2-3; tentative D call: TRBD1 (5 bases). The CDR3 spans 16 residues. Trimming took 5 bases from V and 4 from J, leaving 19 bases between them. The V gene's germline CDR1 is MNHEY and CDR2 SVGEGT. CDR3 sequence: CASSQPRAGFPDTQYF. The CDR3 region has the DNA TGTGCCAGCAGTCAACCCCGGGCAGGGTTTCCAGATACGCAGTATTTT.

The chain uses TRBV5-1 and TRBJ1-1; tentatively, D is TRBD1 (5 bases). Germline CDR1 SGHRS, CDR2 YFSETQ. V shed 6 bases and J shed 0 bases, with 12 bases lying between them. This CDR3 region has 14 residues. CDR3 DNA sequence: TGCGCCAGCACTGACAGCCTTTTGAACACTGAAGCTTTCTTT. This translates into CASTDSLLNTEAFF.

The chain carries TRBV13 and TRBJ2-1; 9 bases are a match to TRBD2. Germline values: CDR1 PRHDT, CDR2 FYEKMQ (reference sequence). The CDR3 spans 15 residues. V lost 0 bases and J lost 5; bases outside the gene matches: 2. The CDR3 loop is CASSLGASGNNEQFF. In DNA form, the CDR3 reads TGTGCCAGCAGCTTAGGGGCTAGCGGGAACAATGAGCAGTTCTTC.

The chain is built from TRBV30 and TRBJ2-3, with 9 positions matching TRBD2. Unmatched junction bases numbered 5, after V lost 3 bases and J lost 1 base. Looked up from germline, CDR1 is GTSNPN and CDR2 is SVGIG (reference sequence). CDR3 length equals 15 residues. For the CDR3, the DNA is TGTGCCTGGAGGCGGGAGGGCTTCCGCACAGATACGCAGTATTTT. This gives the protein CAWRREGFRTDTQYF.

The DNA for the CDR3 is TGTGCCAGCAGCTTACAGACAGGGGCGAACACTGAAGCTTTCTTT. Its translation is CASSLQTGANTEAFF. The J gene is TRBJ1-1, the V gene TRBV7-3, with TRBD1 matching 8 bases. Germline V gene data show CDR1 as SGHTA and CDR2 as FQGTGA. Losses at the gene ends were 2 bases for V and 1 base for J; bases not matched to a gene: 3. CDR3 size: 15 residues.

This chain connects TRBV7-6 to TRBJ2-2, with 7 bases that match TRBD2. The CDR3 has 15 amino acids. Germline assignment: CDR1 SGHVS and CDR2 FNYEAQ. V trimming: 0 bases; J trimming: 5 bases; junction bases outside the gene matches: 3. CDR3: CASSLAGGWTGELFF. CDR3 bases: TGTGCCAGCAGCTTAGCCGGGGGGTGGACCGGGGAGCTGTTTTTT.

This chain connects TRBV18 to TRBJ1-2; TRBD1 matches at 7 bases. The CDR3 spans 14 residues. The V segment lost 0 bases and the J segment 4 bases; nucleotides outside the gene matches: 2. From germline, CDR1 is KGHSH and CDR2 LQKENI. The CDR3 loop is CASSPPRDSYGYTF. In nucleotides, the CDR3 is TGTGCCAGCTCACCACCTAGGGACAGCTATGGCTACACCTTC.

The chain combines TRBV19 with TRBJ1-1; 11 bases agree with TRBD1. The junction had 11 bases not matched to a gene; V was cut back by 7 bases and J by 10 bases. Germline CDR1 and CDR2: LNHDA and SQIVND (reference sequence). The length of the CDR3 is 14 residues. This chain's CDR3 is CASITPGQGDTAFF. The CDR3 DNA reads TGTGCCAGTATTACTCCGGGACAGGGGGACACAGCTTTCTTT.

The rearrangement uses TRBV3-1 (or the pseudogene TRBV3-2) and TRBJ2-1; 9 nucleotides match TRBD1. Germline CDR1 LGHDT, CDR2 YNNKEL (reference sequence). The CDR3 loop spans 16 amino acids. Germline trimming cut 0 bases from V and 8 bases from J; bases unmatched to any gene: 8. CDR3 in amino acids: CASSQEKPTGGDEQFF. The CDR3 DNA is TGTGCCAGCAGCCAAGAAAAGCCCACAGGGGGCGATGAGCAGTTCTTC.

The table lists this clone with a count of one. V gene TRBV9 combines with J gene TRBJ2-1, with 11 bases lining up with TRBD2. Germline V gene data show CDR1 as SGDLS and CDR2 as YYNGEE. V trimming: 4 bases; J trimming: 5 bases; junction bases outside the gene matches: 11. CDR3 length: 17 amino acids. DNA for the CDR3: TGTGCCAGCAGCCTCAGGGGTAGCGGGGGGGCCCACAATGAGCAGTTCTTC. It codes for CASSLRGSGGAHNEQFF. Combining the CDR3 with reference TRBV9 and TRBJ2-1 gives the whole variable domain DSGVTQTPKHLITATGQRVTLRCSPRSGDLSVYWYQQSLDQGLQFLIQYYNGEERAKGNILERFSAQQFPDLHSELNLSSLELGDSALYFCASSLRGSGGAHNEQFFGPGTRLTVL.

This clone appeared once. CDR3 sequence: CASTKMLGGSQPQHF. The CDR3 DNA reads TGTGCCAGCACCAAAATGCTAGGGGGCAGCCAGCCCCAGCATTTT. This rearrangement joins TRBV28 to TRBJ1-5; 7 nucleotides match TRBD1. Per the germline V gene, CDR1 is MDHEN and CDR2 is SYDVKM. This CDR3 region has 15 residues. The ends lost 7 bases at V and 7 bases at J; junction bases unmatched: 13.

V is TRBV28 and J is TRBJ1-1; 7 nucleotides agree with TRBD1. CDR1 is MDHEN, CDR2 SYDVKM, per germline. The CDR3 spans 13 residues. The CDR3 sequence: CAVWGQPNTEAFF. In nucleotides, the CDR3 is TGTGCTGTATGGGGACAGCCGAACACTGAAGCTTTCTTT.

J is TRBJ2-1 and V is TRBV28; the match to TRBD1 covers 8 bases. V shed 5 bases and J 5 bases; nucleotides not matched to a gene: 8. Germline values: CDR1 MDHEN, CDR2 SYDVKM. CDR3 length: 15 residues. CDR3 sequence: CASSRPGQADNEQFF. CDR3 bases: TGTGCCAGCAGTCGACCGGGACAGGCTGACAATGAGCAGTTCTTC.

The rearrangement uses TRBV6-1 and TRBJ2-5; 7 bases are shared with TRBD2. The junction had 2 bases not matched to a gene; V was cut back by 2 bases and J by 5 bases. Germline assignment: CDR1 MNHNS and CDR2 SASEGT. This CDR3 is 13 amino acids long. This chain's CDR3 is CASSEFGGETQYF. For the CDR3, the DNA is TGTGCCAGCAGTGAATTCGGGGGGGAGACCCAGTACTTC.

This sequence joins TRBV2 and TRBJ2-7, with a tentative D call TRBD1 (5 bases). This CDR3 region has 13 residues. Germline-derived CDR1 and CDR2 are SNHLY and FYNNEI. Deletions cut 11 bases from V and 6 bases from J, with 20 bases between. CDR3 sequence: CAATDSQSIEQYF. The CDR3 region has the DNA TGTGCCGCGACAGATTCCCAATCGATCGAGCAGTACTTC.

This clone appeared a single time. The CDR3 here is CASSPGGLPYEQYF. CDR3 nucleotides: TGTGCCAGCAGCCCTGGCGGTCTGCCCTACGAGCAGTACTTC. The chain has TRBV14 and TRBJ2-7, with no clear D. The germline gives CDR1 SGHDN, CDR2 FVKESK. The CDR3 sequence is 14 residues long. V lost 4 bases to trimming and J lost 2 bases, with 12 bases between them.

The rearrangement links TRBV7-9 to TRBJ1-1; tentative D call: TRBD1 (5 bases). CDR3 size: 13 residues. Deletions cut 1 base from V and 3 bases from J, with 6 bases between. Germline CDR1 and CDR2: SEHNR and FQNEAQ (reference sequence). CDR3 residues: CASSLVGDTEAFF. In DNA form, the CDR3 reads TGTGCCAGCAGCTTAGTAGGGGACACTGAAGCTTTCTTT.

This chain links TRBV4-1 with TRBJ1-5; D is possibly TRBD1 (6 bases). Between the trimmed V and J ends, which lost 3 bases and 1 base, there was a span of 13 bases. Germline V gene sequence: CDR1 MGHRA, CDR2 YSYEKL. This CDR3 spans 16 amino acids. CDR3 residues: CASSQAWGGSNQPQHF. For the CDR3, the DNA is TGCGCCAGCAGCCAGGCCTGGGGGGGCAGCAATCAGCCCCAGCATTTT.

The gene calls are TRBV6-2 or TRBV6-3 and TRBJ1-5; no definite D call. The CDR3 runs 18 residues. Trimming pared 2 bases from V and 2 bases from J, leaving 19 bases between. CDR1 is MNHEY, CDR2 SVGEGT, per germline. The CDR3 bases are TGTGCCAGCAGTTACATCGGCGGGAGGGCTTGGGGCAATCAGCCCCAGCATTTT. Protein: CASSYIGGRAWGNQPQHF.

The CDR3 is CASSPGLLNQPQHF. DNA of the CDR3: TGTGCCAGCAGCCCAGGACTATTAAATCAGCCCCAGCATTTT. V usage is TRBV3-1 (or the pseudogene TRBV3-2) and J usage is TRBJ1-5; D is undetermined. V lost 4 bases and J 4 bases, leaving 11 bases between the germline ends. CDR3 length equals 14 residues. Per germline, CDR1 LGHDT and CDR2 YNNKEL (reference sequence).